Detailed here is one T cell receptor beta chain. Both peripheral blood and punch biopsies of lesional scalp skin were obtained from patients who had alopecia areata. Sequencing relied on a cDNA template that was reverse transcribed from extracted RNA. Assay used: immunoSEQ multiplex PCR; TCRdb lists only in-frame clones, some missing. This table has roughly 200,000 clones, roughly 65% appearing once. This CDR3 spans 14 amino acids. The V gene's germline CDR1 is SGHRS and CDR2 YFSETQ. The V and J ends lost 0 bases and 3 bases respectively, with 10 bases between them. This entry is derived from a study of CD8+ T cells in alopecia areata.

The chain uses TRBV5-1 and TRBJ2-7; D unclear. The source was CD4+ T cells sorted from blood, collected at week 0. This clonotype was obtained from a human donor with alopecia areata. The CDR3 sequence is CASSLGGSLYEQYF. The DNA of the CDR3 is TGCGCCAGCAGCTTGGGAGGCAGTCTCTACGAGCAGTACTTC.